The T cell receptor beta chain described here comes from a study of technical replicates of blood from a handful of donors. Assay: immunoSEQ multiplex PCR; the TCRdb copy retains only in-frame clones and omits some. The sample shows under 100,000 clones, roughly 95% of them seen only once. The CDR3 runs to 14 residues. CDR1 MNHEY and CDR2 SVGAGI come from the germline V gene. J gave up 1 base and V 2 bases, and 1 base lay outside the gene matches. This chain links TRBV6-5 with TRBJ1-1, with TRBD1 matching over 7 bases. The receptor was isolated from a human donor in good health. Material: T cells isolated from PBMCs. In nucleotides, the CDR3 is TGTGCCAGCAGTTACACAGGGGAGAACACTGAAGCTTTCTTT. Residues: CASSYTGENTEAFF.